This record concerns one T cell receptor beta chain sequence. Its matching antigen is unknown. Germline CDR1 SGHDT, CDR2 YYEEEE. The CDR3 has 14 amino acids. The germline V and J ends were trimmed by 3 bases and 4 bases, with 13 bases remaining between them. Each CDR3 protein gets one entry after TCRdb re-called the 5' RACE reads with MiXCR. The table includes approximately 60,000 distinct CDR3 sequences, approximately 26% detected once. Cells sorted as Tregs were CD4+, CD25+ and CD127-/low. Findings and limits, study-wide: Larger-cohort validation covered only one TCR beta V-J rearrangement.

This chain links TRBV5-6 with TRBJ2-5; tentative D call: TRBD1 (5 bases). The sequence came from a female donor with breast cancer. The sample comprised tumor-infiltrating Tregs sorted from the breast tumor. CDR3 sequence reads: CASSWGLGIETQYF. The CDR3 DNA reads TGTGCCAGCAGCTGGGGCCTGGGGATAGAGACCCAGTACTTC.